Listed below are T cell receptor beta chains from one sample, sequenced in a study of breast tumors, draining lymph nodes, adjacent tissues. TCRdb re-analysed the multiplex PCR reads in MiXCR, keeping a single row per CDR3 protein. The sample consists of approximately 150,000 distinct CDR3 sequences, about 30% of them appearing once. Sequenced material: axillary lymph node tissue. Receptors were obtained from a female donor with breast cancer. Some clones in this sample may be carry-over from other donors' samples. Each CDR3 is given with its conserved first and last residue. A D gene is named only where the DNA matches it firmly.

v_gene	d_gene	CDR3aa
TRBV5-8	.	CASSSRQETVEKLFF
TRBV9	.	CASSVAGFTYNEQFF
TRBV4-1	.	CASSQEWNSPLHF
TRBV20-1	.	CSANALTPGEGYTF
TRBV10-3	TRBD1	CAISESTGNQPQHF
TRBV3-1	.	CASSQANTEAFF
TRBV7-2	.	CASSHRHTDTQYF
TRBV7-2	.	CASSFNTRNTQADTQYF
TRBV6-1	TRBD1	CASSDANRGTEAFF
TRBV5-4	TRBD2	CASSLDRGGSEETQYF
TRBV7-3	TRBD1	CASSIDRAQHF
TRBV27	.	CASSLNWNSPLHF
TRBV5-4	.	CASSTKQAAMEKLFF
TRBV6-1	.	CASSVGGANYGYTF
TRBV12-3/TRBV12-4	.	CASSSPEQATDTGELFF
TRBV5-8	TRBD1	CASSLPGTATYGYTF
TRBV5-4	.	CASSLLGRGTEAFF
TRBV20-1	.	CSAPPPSSLETQYF
TRBV10-3	.	CAISESIWGVRERHFYGYPF
TRBV18	TRBD1	CASSQGRDRGPQPQHF
TRBV20-1	TRBD1	CSPRVAGGASRSPLHF
TRBV5-6	.	CASSLGGSNEQFF
TRBV6-5	.	CASSHTSKGVGNTEAFF
TRBV19	TRBD1	CASQGRTGRVTEAFF
TRBV12-3/TRBV12-4	.	CASSTLNTGELFF
TRBV9	.	CASSVGQVLYYGYTF
TRBV4-3	.	CASSQDVLGGNTEAFF
TRBV5-5	.	CASSSGAGNTGELFF
TRBV3-1	.	CASSQLDSYNEQFF
TRBV24-1	TRBD2	CATSDLPGGGKHNEQFF
TRBV28	.	CASSSRLGGTTAREQFF
TRBV10-3	.	CAISEKDNQPQHF
TRBV4-1	.	CASSQADRDTSRAQHF
TRBV5-1	.	CASSPSPMKDTQYF
TRBV6-4	.	CASSGGGNANTGELFF
TRBV27	TRBD1	CASSQGQVHEKLFF
TRBV2	TRBD2	CASSGGLAGGLETQYF
TRBV9	.	CASSPGLLNTEAFF
TRBV5-1	.	CANTDNGYTF
TRBV5-4	.	CASSFRDNDYGYTF
TRBV2	TRBD2	CASWTSGYNEQFF
TRBV3-1	TRBD2	CASSQDGGGGEQYF
TRBV2	.	CASSDRGEELFF
TRBV28	.	CASKGVEYSYEQYF
TRBV19	.	CASSIVGGETQYF
TRBV2	TRBD1	CASSVPGQGANYGYTF
TRBV28	.	CASNSPGSYNEQFF
TRBV20-1	.	CSARRGSYSNQPQHF
TRBV7-6	TRBD1	CASSPQDRVHRSGNTIYF
TRBV15	.	CATSRDLGNTEAFF
TRBV7-9	.	CASSSSRDEQYF
TRBV5-1	.	CASSFYICSARDPGRGDYGYTF
TRBV5-8	TRBD1	CATGTGHGTEAFF
TRBV27	TRBD2	CASSKTSGGGTGELFF
TRBV6-1	TRBD1	CASSGHGQDGDTQYF
TRBV18	.	CASSPARIGTDTQYF
TRBV2	.	CASSEAGRGENSPLHF
TRBV20-1	.	CSARIPGDTEQSF
TRBV6-2/TRBV6-3	.	CASSYLDTQYF